These 20 T cell receptor beta chains share one sample of origin, sequenced in a study of blood T cells in healthy people across ages. The second PCR ran about 6 to 12 cycles with a sample-barcoded 5' primer and J-beta primers. MiXCR, applied by TCRdb to the 5' RACE reads, yields one record per CDR3 protein. The sample carries hundreds of thousands of distinct CDR3 sequences, approximately 60% recorded once. The specimen was blood. Source of these receptors: a man aged 35-49 years in good health.

This clonotype was recorded only once. The chain joins TRBV11-3 to TRBJ2-3; TRBD2 matches at 8 bases. J lost 6 bases, V lost 10 bases, and 6 bases had no gene match. This CDR3 comprises 12 residues. Germline assignment: CDR1 SGHNT and CDR2 YENEEA. CDR3 coding DNA: TGTGCCACCCGGGGGGGCTCCGATACGCAGTATTTT. It encodes CATRGGSDTQYF.

Here the CDR3 DNA reads TGCAGCGTTCTGGAGGGACTGAACACCGGGGAGCTGTTTTTT. Translation: CSVLEGLNTGELFF. This chain uses TRBV29-1 with TRBJ2-2; D is possibly TRBD2 (6 bases). V gave up 5 bases and J gave up 1 base, with 11 bases separating them. The CDR3 has 14 amino acids. CDR1 SQVTM and CDR2 ANQGSEA come from the germline V gene.

V and J are TRBV27 and TRBJ2-5; no definite D call. The CDR3 sequence is 13 residues long. V was clipped by 4 bases and J by 2 bases, with 8 bases between them. Germline assignment: CDR1 MNHEY and CDR2 SMNVEV (reference sequence). CDR3 DNA sequence: TGTGCCAGCAGTTGGTCAACGCAAGAGACCCAGTACTTC. This sequence encodes CASSWSTQETQYF.

This sequence joins TRBV6-5 and TRBJ2-1, with D hard to call. CDR3 size: 14 residues. Trimming cost V 4 bases and J 9 bases, with 16 bases left between them. Germline lookup yields CDR1 MNHEY and CDR2 SVGAGI. The CDR3 region has the DNA TGTGCCAGCAGTTTAGGGTTTGTGACAAGTGAGCAGTTCTTC. It translates to CASSLGFVTSEQFF.

V and J are TRBV11-1 and TRBJ2-5, with 12 bases matching TRBD2. The CDR3 runs 15 residues. The V gene's germline CDR1 is SGHAT and CDR2 FQDESV (reference sequence). J gave up 5 bases and V 4 bases, and 5 bases lay outside the gene matches. The CDR3: CASSSWTSGAETQYF. The CDR3 bases are TGTGCCAGCAGCTCTTGGACTAGCGGGGCGGAGACCCAGTACTTC.

The rearrangement uses TRBV6-2 or TRBV6-3 and TRBJ2-7; 8 bases agree with TRBD1. The germline CDR1 and CDR2 sequences are MNHEY and SVGEGT. This CDR3 has 16 amino acids. Trimming at V came to 2 bases and at J to 4 bases, leaving 10 bases not matched to a gene. DNA for the CDR3: TGTGCCAGCAGTTACCGGTTGGACAGGGTAGGTTACGAGCAGTACTTC. It specifies CASSYRLDRVGYEQYF.

This clonotype was recorded a few times. The V gene is TRBV3-1, the J gene TRBJ1-6; D is ambiguous. Between the trimmed V and J ends, which lost 0 bases and 7 bases, there was a span of 10 bases. Germline V gene sequence: CDR1 LGHDT, CDR2 YNNKEL (reference sequence). The CDR3 sequence is 15 residues long. The CDR3 loop is CASSQEVGRNSPLHF. In DNA form, the CDR3 reads TGTGCCAGCAGCCAAGAGGTAGGGCGCAATTCACCCCTCCACTTT.

The CDR3 DNA sequence: TGTGCCAGCAGCCTGCGGCCAGGGGGGGTCAACGAGCAGTACTTC. Translation: CASSLRPGGVNEQYF. This chain connects TRBV7-3 to TRBJ2-7; the D gene could be TRBD1 or TRBD2 (7 bases each). The CDR3 has 15 residues. CDR1 is SGHTA, CDR2 FQGTGA, per germline. V was pared by 5 bases and J by 5 bases, with 19 bases between.

CDR3 protein: CASSLVGLAGVTSTDTQYF. For the CDR3, the DNA is TGTGCCAGCAGCTTAGTTGGACTAGCGGGGGTTACAAGCACAGATACGCAGTATTTT. This chain joins TRBV7-8 and TRBJ2-3, with TRBD2 identical over 13 bases. Germline V CDR1 and CDR2: SGHVS, FQNEAQ. The CDR3 has 19 amino acids. V lost 1 base, J lost 0 bases, and 7 bases stayed unmatched.

This sequence joins TRBV20-1 and TRBJ2-5, with TRBD2 matching over 9 bases. Per germline, CDR1 DFQATT and CDR2 SNEGSKA (reference sequence). The CDR3 extends over 17 amino acids. V shed 0 bases and J 5 bases; nucleotides not matched to a gene: 13. The CDR3: CSAREMGSGRRMETQYF. Here the CDR3 DNA reads TGCAGTGCTAGAGAAATGGGGAGCGGGAGGAGGATGGAGACCCAGTACTTC.

There are a few counts of this clonotype. The V call is TRBV4-3, the J call TRBJ2-4, with 7 bases matching TRBD1. The CDR3 loop spans 12 amino acids. With 1 base clipped from V and 13 bases from J, the junction kept 4 bases outside the gene matches. Germline CDR1 LGHNA, CDR2 YSLEER. CDR3 residues: CASSQGGTAQYF. Written as DNA, the CDR3 is TGCGCCAGCAGCCAAGGAGGGACAGCGCAGTACTTC.

The rearrangement joins TRBV11-2 to TRBJ1-6; D remains unclear. This CDR3 contains 15 residues. V was trimmed by 0 bases and J by 7 bases, leaving 10 bases between them. Germline values: CDR1 SGHAT, CDR2 FQNNGV. In DNA form, the CDR3 reads TGTGCCAGCAGCTTAGATCGGGTAGCCAATTCACCCCTCCACTTT. Translation: CASSLDRVANSPLHF.

The rearrangement links TRBV7-9 to TRBJ2-4, with TRBD1 matching 8 bases. V gave up 5 bases and J gave up 1 base; unmatched junction bases: 7. CDR1 is SEHNR, CDR2 FQNEAQ, per germline (reference sequence). The CDR3 has 16 amino acids. CDR3 in amino acids: CASSPRTGSAKNIQYF. CDR3 DNA sequence: TGTGCCAGCAGCCCACGGACAGGGTCGGCCAAAAACATTCAGTACTTC.

This clonotype was seen only a few times. The CDR3, as DNA: TGCAGTGCTAGAGAGAGACTAGCAAACGCCTACGAGCAGTACTTC. Translating it yields CSARERLANAYEQYF. The chain combines TRBV20-1 with TRBJ2-5, with 7 bases aligning to TRBD2. The DNA end is a closer match to TRBJ2-7, so the J assignment may be wrong. Germline CDR1 reads DFQATT; CDR2 reads SNEGSKA (reference sequence). This CDR3 spans 15 amino acids.

The genes are TRBV7-6 and TRBJ1-1; tentatively, D is TRBD1 (5 bases). The CDR3 has 15 amino acids. The V end lost 4 bases, the J end lost 0 bases, and 12 bases lay between the germline ends. CDR1 is SGHVS, CDR2 FNYEAQ, per germline. The CDR3 protein is CASSSIQGMNTEAFF. The CDR3 bases are TGTGCCAGCAGCTCCATTCAGGGCATGAACACTGAAGCTTTCTTT.

This clonotype was picked up a small number of times. V and J are TRBV7-6 and TRBJ2-3; 11 bases are shared with TRBD2. With 5 bases clipped from V and 3 bases from J, the junction kept 7 bases outside the gene matches. CDR1 is SGHVS and CDR2 is FNYEAQ in the germline V gene. CDR3 length equals 16 residues. The CDR3 region has the DNA TGTGCCAGCAGCCAAATAGCGGGAGGGACAACAGATACGCAGTATTTT. It translates to CASSQIAGGTTDTQYF.

The rearrangement joins TRBV29-1 to TRBJ2-3; 8 bases are shared with TRBD2. J lost 0 bases, V lost 4 bases, and 6 bases had no gene match. The CDR3 has 15 residues. Per the germline V gene, CDR1 is SQVTM and CDR2 is ANQGSEA. CDR3 loop: CSVVGSGASTDTQYF. The DNA of the CDR3 is TGCAGCGTTGTAGGTAGCGGGGCTAGCACAGATACGCAGTATTTT.

This clonotype was seen only a few times. The rearrangement links TRBV5-5 to TRBJ1-2; the D gene is possibly TRBD1 (5 bases). The V and J ends lost 6 bases and 7 bases respectively, with 16 bases between them. This CDR3 region has 13 residues. Looked up from germline, CDR1 is SGHKS and CDR2 is YYEKEE (reference sequence). Here the CDR3 reads CASNGREGLGYTF. DNA for the CDR3: TGTGCCAGCAACGGGAGAGAGGGACTTGGCTACACCTTC.

The rearrangement links TRBV7-2 to TRBJ2-1, with TRBD2 matching over 12 bases. CDR1 and CDR2 (germline): SGHTA, FQGNSA. CDR3 length: 15 residues. V was clipped by 3 bases and J by 8 bases; unmatched bases: 5. This chain's CDR3 is CASSFGASGGDEQFF. Written as DNA, the CDR3 is TGTGCCAGCAGCTTCGGGGCTAGCGGGGGGGATGAGCAGTTCTTC.

The CDR3 region is CASSVPGREETYNEQFF. The CDR3 DNA reads as TGTGCCAGCAGCGTACCGGGCCGGGAGGAGACCTACAATGAGCAGTTCTTC. The chain is built from TRBV9 and TRBJ2-1; 7 bases agree with TRBD2. After removal of 1 base from V and 2 bases from J, the junction contained 9 bases not matched to a gene. CDR3 length: 17 residues. Germline CDR1 SGDLS, CDR2 YYNGEE.